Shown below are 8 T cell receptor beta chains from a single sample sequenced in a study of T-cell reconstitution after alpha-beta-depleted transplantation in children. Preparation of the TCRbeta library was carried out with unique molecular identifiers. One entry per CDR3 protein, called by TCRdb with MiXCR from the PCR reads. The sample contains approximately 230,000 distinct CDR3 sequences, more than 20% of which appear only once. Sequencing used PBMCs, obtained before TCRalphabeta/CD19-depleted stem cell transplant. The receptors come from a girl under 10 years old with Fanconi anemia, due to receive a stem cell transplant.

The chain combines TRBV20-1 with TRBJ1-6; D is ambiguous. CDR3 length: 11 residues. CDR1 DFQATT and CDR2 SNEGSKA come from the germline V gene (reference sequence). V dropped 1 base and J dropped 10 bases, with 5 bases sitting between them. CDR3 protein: CSARVGSPLHF. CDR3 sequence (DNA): TGCAGTGCTAGAGTGGGATCACCCCTCCACTTT.

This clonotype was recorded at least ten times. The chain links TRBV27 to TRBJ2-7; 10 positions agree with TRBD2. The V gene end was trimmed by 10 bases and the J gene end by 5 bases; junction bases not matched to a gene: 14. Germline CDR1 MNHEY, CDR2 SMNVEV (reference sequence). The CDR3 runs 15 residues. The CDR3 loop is CATATSGFIGDEQYF. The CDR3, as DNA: TGTGCCACTGCGACTAGCGGGTTCATAGGCGACGAGCAGTACTTC.

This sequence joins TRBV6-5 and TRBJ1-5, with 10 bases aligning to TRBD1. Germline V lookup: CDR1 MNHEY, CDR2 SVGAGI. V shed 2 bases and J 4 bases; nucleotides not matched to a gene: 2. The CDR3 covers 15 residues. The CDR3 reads CASSYMGQGNQPQHF. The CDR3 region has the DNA TGTGCCAGCAGTTACATGGGACAGGGGAATCAGCCCCAGCATTTT.

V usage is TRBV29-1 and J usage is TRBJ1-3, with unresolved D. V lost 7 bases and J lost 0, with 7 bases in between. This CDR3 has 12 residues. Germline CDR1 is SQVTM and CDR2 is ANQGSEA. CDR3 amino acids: CSAEISGNTIYF. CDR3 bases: TGCAGCGCTGAGATCTCTGGAAACACCATATATTTT.

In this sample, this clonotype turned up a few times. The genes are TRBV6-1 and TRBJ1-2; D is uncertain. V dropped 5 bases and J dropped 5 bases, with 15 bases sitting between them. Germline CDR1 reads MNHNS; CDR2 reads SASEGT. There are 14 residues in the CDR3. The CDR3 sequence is CASSQRTARYGYTF. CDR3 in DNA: TGTGCCAGCAGTCAAAGAACGGCCCGTTATGGCTACACCTTC.

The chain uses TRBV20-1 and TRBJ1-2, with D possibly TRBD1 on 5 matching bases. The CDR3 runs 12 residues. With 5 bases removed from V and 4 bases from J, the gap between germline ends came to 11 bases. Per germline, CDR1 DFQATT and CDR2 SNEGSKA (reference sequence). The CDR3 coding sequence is TGCAGTGCTCCGACAGAGTCCTATGGCTACACCTTC. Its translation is CSAPTESYGYTF.

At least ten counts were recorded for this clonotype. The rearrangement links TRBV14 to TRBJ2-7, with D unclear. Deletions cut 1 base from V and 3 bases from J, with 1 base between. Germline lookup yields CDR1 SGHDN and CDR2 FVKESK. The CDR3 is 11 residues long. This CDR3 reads CASSQGYEQYF. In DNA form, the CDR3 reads TGTGCCAGCAGCCAAGGCTACGAGCAGTACTTC.

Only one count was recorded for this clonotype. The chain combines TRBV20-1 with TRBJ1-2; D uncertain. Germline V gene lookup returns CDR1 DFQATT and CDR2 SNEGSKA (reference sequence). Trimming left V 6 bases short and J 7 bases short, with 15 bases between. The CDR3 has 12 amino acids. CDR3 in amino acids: CSAEGRSLGYTF. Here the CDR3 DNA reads TGCAGTGCCGAAGGACGGTCCCTTGGCTACACCTTC.